The T cell receptor (beta chain) under discussion was sequenced for a study of Ad26.COV2.S vaccination and SARS-CoV-2 variants. Germline values: CDR1 LNHDA, CDR2 SQIVND (reference sequence). With 3 bases removed from V and 7 bases from J, the gap between germline ends came to 24 bases. The CDR3 loop spans 17 amino acids. This clone appeared once. Treatment indicated: roughly 20 received Ad26.COV2.S at low or high dose, single or two shots; roughly five received placebo; per-sample allocation not given. Collection of samples fell on day 63 after the first vaccine or placebo injection. Data came from immunoSEQ multiplex PCR; TCRdb stores just in-frame clones and leaves some out. The sample carries more than 250,000 clones, approximately 89% recorded once.

This clonotype originated in a person aged 18-65 years who received the Ad26.COV2.S COVID-19 vaccine or a placebo. The V and J genes are TRBV19 and TRBJ1-2, with D perhaps matching TRBD1 (5 bases). Here the sequenced sample was peripheral blood, taken in a trial of Ad26.COV2.S vaccine versus placebo. The DNA of the CDR3 is TGTGCCAGTAGTATCCAATTCCGGGACCAACCGCGGGGTGGCTACACCTTC. It codes for CASSIQFRDQPRGGYTF. Full variable domain (rest looked up from reference TRBV19 and TRBJ1-2): DGGITQSPKYLFRKEGQNVTLSCEQNLNHDAMYWYRQDPGQGLRLIYYSQIVNDFQKGDIAEGYSVSREKKESFPLTVTSAQKNPTAFYLCASSIQFRDQPRGGYTFGSGTRLTVV.